This TCR beta chain is from a study of a mutant IDH1 vaccine in newly diagnosed glioma. Across the whole study: The study started vaccination 4-6 weeks after radiotherapy alone, or with temozolomide cycles. Most patients had radiochemotherapy with temozolomide before enrollment; others had one alone. General study findings and limits: Vaccination induced immune responses in about 93% of patients.

As for this clone: Its matching antigen is unknown.

Time point described: week 23, last vaccination. Each dose of the vaccine consisted of 300 ug of mutant IDH1 20-mer peptide, with topical imiquimod. The CDR3 consists of 12 residues. Trimming pared 5 bases from V and 4 bases from J, leaving 9 bases between. CDR1 is SGHKS and CDR2 is YYEKEE in the germline V gene (reference sequence). The table came from immunoSEQ multiplex PCR; TCRdb's copy has only in-frame clones and leaves some out. The sample lists roughly 19,000 clones, around 82% occurring once. The sequencing used PBMCs, collected from a glioma patient whose treatment included an IDH1 peptide vaccine. The TCR originated in a man aged 25 to 40 with glioma. The rearrangement links TRBV5-5 to TRBJ1-2; D unclear. As DNA, the CDR3 is TGTGCCAGCAGGAAGGGCTCCTATGGCTACACCTTC. Residues: CASRKGSYGYTF. The full variable domain, rest sourced from reference TRBV5-5 and TRBJ1-2, is DAGVTQSPTHLIKTRGQQVTLRCSPISGHKSVSWYQQVLGQGPQFIFQYYEKEERGRGNFPDRFSARQFPNYSSELNVNALLLGDSALYLCASRKGSYGYTFGSGTRLTVV.